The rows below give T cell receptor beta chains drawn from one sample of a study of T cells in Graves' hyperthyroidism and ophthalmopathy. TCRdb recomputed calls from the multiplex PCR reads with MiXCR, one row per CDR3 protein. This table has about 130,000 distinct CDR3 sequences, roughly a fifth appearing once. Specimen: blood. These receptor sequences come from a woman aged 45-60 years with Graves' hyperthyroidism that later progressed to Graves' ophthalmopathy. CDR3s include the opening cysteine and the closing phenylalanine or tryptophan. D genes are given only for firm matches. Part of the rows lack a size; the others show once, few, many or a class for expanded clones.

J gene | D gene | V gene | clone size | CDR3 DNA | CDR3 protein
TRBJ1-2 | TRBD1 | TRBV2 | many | TGTGCCAGCAGTGAAGGGACAGGGTCAACGGATCGCTATGGCTACACCTTC | CASSEGTGSTDRYGYTF
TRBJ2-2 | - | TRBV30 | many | TGTGCCTTCTCCCGGACCTCCGCGAACACCGGGGAGCTGTTTTTT | CAFSRTSANTGELFF
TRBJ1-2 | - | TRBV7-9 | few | TGTGCCAGCAGCTTCGGGGACGTTGAAAACACCTTC | CASSFGDVENTF
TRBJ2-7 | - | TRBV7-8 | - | TGTGCCAGCAGCCGAGGCCTTACAGCAAAGAGCTCCTACGAGCAGTACTTC | CASSRGLTAKSSYEQYF
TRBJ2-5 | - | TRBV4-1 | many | TGCGCCAGCAGCCAAGGTGTCGGTGGGGTTGAGACCCAGTACTTC | CASSQGVGGVETQYF
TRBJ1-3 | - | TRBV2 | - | TGTGCCAGCAGTGAGCGGGGAGGGAGTGGAAACACCATATATTTT | CASSERGGSGNTIYF
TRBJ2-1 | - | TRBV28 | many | TGTGCCAGCAGTTTTCCCAATCCCCACAATGAGCAGTTCTTC | CASSFPNPHNEQFF
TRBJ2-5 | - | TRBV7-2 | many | TGTGCCAGCAGCGAAGACGGGACCCGGGGGACCCAGTACTTC | CASSEDGTRGTQYF
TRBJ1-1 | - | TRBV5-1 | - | TGCGCCAGCAGCTATGCGGGGGGAGTCATGAACACTGAAGCTTTCTTT | CASSYAGGVMNTEAFF
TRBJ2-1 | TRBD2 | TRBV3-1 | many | TGTGCCAGCAGCCGGGGGGGACTAGCGGACAATGAGCAGTTCTTC | CASSRGGLADNEQFF
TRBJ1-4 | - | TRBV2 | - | TGTGCCAGCAGGGCCGGGGCAGTTGCAACTAATGAAAAACTGTTTTTT | CASRAGAVATNEKLFF
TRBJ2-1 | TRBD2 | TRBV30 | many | TGTGCCTCTAGCGGGGGCTCCTACAATGAGCAGTTCTTC | CASSGGSYNEQFF
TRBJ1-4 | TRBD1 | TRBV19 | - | TGTGCCAGCGGCGGGACAGCCAATGAAAAACTGTTTTTT | CASGGTANEKLFF
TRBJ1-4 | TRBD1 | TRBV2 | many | TGTGCCAGCTTATCTGGGGGACAGAATGAAAAACTGTTTTTT | CASLSGGQNEKLFF
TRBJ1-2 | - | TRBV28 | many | TGTGCCAGCAGTTCACCCCGACGGGCGGAAAACTATGGCTACACCTTC | CASSSPRRAENYGYTF
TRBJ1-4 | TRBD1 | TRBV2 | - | TGTGCCAGCAGAGCAGGGGGATCGGGTGAAAAACTGTTTTTT | CASRAGGSGEKLFF
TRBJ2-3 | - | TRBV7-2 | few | TGTGCCAGCAGCTCGCTCCCGGGACTTAGCACAGATACGCAGTATTTT | CASSSLPGLSTDTQYF
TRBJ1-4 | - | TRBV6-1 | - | TGTGCCAGCAGTGAACAGGGAAGAACTAATGAAAAACTGTTTTTT | CASSEQGRTNEKLFF
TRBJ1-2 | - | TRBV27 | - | TGTGCCAGCTCCGACAGAATCCACTCTGGCTACACCTTC | CASSDRIHSGYTF
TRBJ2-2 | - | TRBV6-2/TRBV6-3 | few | TGTGCCACCTTCCGGGAGTGGAACACCGGGGAGCTGTTTTTT | CATFREWNTGELFF
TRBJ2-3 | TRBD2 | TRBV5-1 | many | TGCGCCAGCAGCTTGCGCGGGAGTGAGACAGATACGCAGTATTTT | CASSLRGSETDTQYF
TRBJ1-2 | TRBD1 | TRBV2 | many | TGTGCCAGCAGTGCGGGGACAGGGAACTATGGCTACACCTTC | CASSAGTGNYGYTF
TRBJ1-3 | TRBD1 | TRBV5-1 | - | TGCGCCAGCAGCGTTTCCGGGACAGGGAACACGCAGCTACTGTCTGGAAACACCATATATTTT | CASSVSGTGNTQLLSGNTIYF
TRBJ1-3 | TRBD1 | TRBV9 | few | TGTGCCAGCAGCGTAGTCGACAGGGGGCCTGGAAACACCATATATTTT | CASSVVDRGPGNTIYF
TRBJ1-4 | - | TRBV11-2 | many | TGTGCCAGCAGCTTAGGCAGGAATGAAAAACTGTTTTTT | CASSLGRNEKLFF
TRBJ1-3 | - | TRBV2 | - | TGTGCCAGCGGCCGACAGATCTCTAGAAACACCATATATTTT | CASGRQISRNTIYF
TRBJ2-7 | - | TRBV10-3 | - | TGTGCCATCAGTGCGTTCGGTGATCCGCCGACTAATACTGCCTACGAGCAGTACTTC | CAISAFGDPPTNTAYEQYF
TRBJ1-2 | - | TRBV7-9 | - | TGTGCCAGCAGCCCTGGGGGGCTGGATGGCTACACCTTC | CASSPGGLDGYTF
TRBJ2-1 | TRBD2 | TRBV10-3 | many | TGTGCCATCAGTCTTGGGACTAGCGGGATCTACAATGAGCAGTTCTTC | CAISLGTSGIYNEQFF
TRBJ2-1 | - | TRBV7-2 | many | TGTGCCAGCAGCTTGACGGCTGGCCACGATGAGCAGTTCTTC | CASSLTAGHDEQFF
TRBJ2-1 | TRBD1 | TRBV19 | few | TGTGCCAGTAAAATCGGGACAGGGTTACACAATGAGCAGTTCTTC | CASKIGTGLHNEQFF
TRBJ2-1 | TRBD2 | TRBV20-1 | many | TGCAGTGCCCTGGGACTAGAGGGCTACAATGAGCAGTTCTTC | CSALGLEGYNEQFF
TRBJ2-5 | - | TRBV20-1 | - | TGCAGTGTTCTAGCTGGGGAGACCCAGTACTTC | CSVLAGETQYF
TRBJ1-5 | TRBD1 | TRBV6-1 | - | TGTGCCAGCAGAGGGACAGGGGGTTTGGGTAGCAATCAGCCCCAGCATTTT | CASRGTGGLGSNQPQHF
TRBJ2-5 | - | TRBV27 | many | TGTGCCAGCAGGTTTGGGGGAACAGGACAAGAGACCCAGTACTTC | CASRFGGTGQETQYF